This is a list of T cell receptor beta chains from one sample in a study of T cell responses to AZD1222 COVID-19 vaccine. Method: immunoSEQ multiplex PCR; TCRdb's copy keeps in-frame clones and lacks some. The table has about 160,000 clones, roughly 90% seen once; the top ten hold 2.5% to 4%. The starting material was peripheral blood, obtained 28 days after the second AZD1222 dose. The receptors were gathered from an adult who received the AZD1222 COVID-19 vaccine. The CDR3 runs from the conserved cysteine through the conserved F or W. Fields, in order: V gene, J gene, CDR3 protein.

TRBV13	TRBJ2-7	CASSTGTSPYEQYF
TRBV29-1	TRBJ2-2	CSVTSGTAKNTGELFF
TRBV5-5	TRBJ2-7	CASSLGGGGYYEQYF
TRBV28	TRBJ1-2	CASRRDVGVGGYTF
TRBV4-3	TRBJ2-7	CASSQDWYREGYEQYF
TRBV11-2	TRBJ1-1	CASSPDLGRGAEAFF
TRBV28	TRBJ1-3	CASSLGASSGNTIYF
TRBV28	TRBJ2-1	CASRVPGQGADEQFF
TRBV28	TRBJ1-1	CASKDGNTEAFF
TRBV7-9	TRBJ1-4	CASSLAPGQGAEKLFF
TRBV2	TRBJ2-6	CASNAQGGFPGANVLTF
TRBV5-8	TRBJ1-4	CASSLIHGSSATNEKLFF
TRBV11-2	TRBJ2-3	CASSLQGRGSTDTQYF
TRBV9	TRBJ2-3	CASSVELAGGVGGAPDTQYF
TRBV10-2	TRBJ2-2	CASSGLAANTGELFF
TRBV21-1	TRBJ2-1	CASSENKGQNSYNEQFF
TRBV5-1	TRBJ2-7	CASSVKRALSYEQYF
TRBV7-9	TRBJ2-3	CASSSRQEGADTQYF
TRBV5-1	TRBJ2-3	CASSLYGLGGADTQYF
TRBV9	TRBJ2-2	CASSVGTGTVNTGELFF
TRBV6-1	TRBJ1-5	CASSERTGYQPQHF
TRBV30	TRBJ2-5	CAWSSGTGGPETQYF
TRBV30	TRBJ2-2	CACQGSQSGGNTGELFF
TRBV9	TRBJ1-1	CASSLRVSNTEAFF
TRBV14	TRBJ2-2	CASSQVDREANTGELFF
TRBV7-9	TRBJ2-7	CASSKREGLRAF
TRBV27	TRBJ1-3	CASSFRGAGNTIYF
TRBV7-2	TRBJ1-1	CASSWDVNTEAFF
TRBV7-9	TRBJ1-2	CASRRRDSDYGYTF
TRBV7-3	TRBJ2-3	CASSYQPAGTDTQYF